This T cell receptor (beta chain) was sequenced for a study of cytomegalovirus exposure and HLA in healthy donors. Study-level findings and limits: TCR beta V- and J-gene trimming was later associated with a missense DCLRE1C variant.

Details on this clone: The antigen is not known.

Germline values: CDR1 SGHVS, CDR2 FQNEAQ. V trimming: 5 bases; J trimming: 2 bases; junction bases outside the gene matches: 17. CDR3 size: 19 residues. PCR involved 60 Vbeta and 13 Jbeta primers. Using immunoSEQ multiplex PCR, the repertoire was profiled, and TCRdb retains in-frame clones only, with some absent. The sample lists roughly 100,000 clones, 78% occurring once. The sequence derives from a man aged 25-45 years in good health and CMV-seronegative. Material: PBMCs. This chain uses TRBV7-8 with TRBJ2-1; 8 bases fit TRBD2. The CDR3 DNA is TGTGCCAGCAGCCCGGACAGCTTAGCGGGAAGGGCGACCTACAATGAGCAGTTCTTC. This sequence encodes CASSPDSLAGRATYNEQFF.